The 13 T cell receptor beta chains presented below share a single source sample, sequenced in a study of neurological immune-mediated disorders. TCRdb re-called the 5' RACE reads through MiXCR, storing one row per CDR3 protein. The sample lists around 71,000 distinct CDR3 sequences, roughly 13% occurring once. Documented time point: longitudinal time-point 1 (baseline). Material for sequencing was PBMCs. The receptors were sampled from a female donor with HTLV-1-associated myelopathy (HAM/TSP).

The sample holds many counts of this clonotype. V gene TRBV5-4 combines with J gene TRBJ2-1; TRBD2 aligns across 7 bases. The CDR3 totals 16 residues. Germline V gene lookup returns CDR1 SGHNT and CDR2 YYREEE (reference sequence). The V segment lost 0 bases and the J segment 6 bases; nucleotides outside the gene matches: 9. This CDR3 is CASSLAVGGFRNEQFF. For the CDR3, the DNA is TGTGCCAGCAGCTTGGCTGTGGGGGGGTTTCGCAATGAGCAGTTCTTC.

There are many counts of this clonotype. The chain uses TRBV15 and TRBJ1-2; 7 positions match TRBD1. V shed 6 bases, J shed 7 bases, and the junction held 11 bases outside the gene matches. The CDR3 length is 14 residues. In germline, CDR1 is LNHNV, CDR2 YYDKDF (reference sequence). The CDR3 DNA follows: TGTGCCACCAGTAAAACAGGGGAGGGGGGTGGCTACACCTTC. This encodes CATSKTGEGGGYTF.

The rearrangement joins TRBV4-1 to TRBJ2-3; a weak D match, TRBD1 (6 bases). Trimming took off 2 bases at V and 5 bases at J, with 8 bases between the two ends. The CDR3 spans 13 residues. From germline, CDR1 is MGHRA and CDR2 YSYEKL. CDR3 loop: CASSQQQGDTQYF. The CDR3 DNA reads TGCGCCAGCAGCCAACAACAGGGAGATACGCAGTATTTT.

Many counts were recorded for this clonotype. This chain uses TRBV9 with TRBJ2-1; no definite D call. The CDR3 runs to 14 residues. Trimming took 0 bases from V and 8 from J, leaving 12 bases between them. Germline CDR1 is SGDLS and CDR2 is YYNGEE. The CDR3 loop is CASSVETPGDEQFF. CDR3 bases: TGTGCCAGCAGCGTAGAGACCCCTGGGGATGAGCAGTTCTTC. Full variable domain (remainder filled in from reference TRBV9 and TRBJ2-1): DSGVTQTPKHLITATGQRVTLRCSPRSGDLSVYWYQQSLDQGLQFLIQYYNGEERAKGNILERFSAQQFPDLHSELNLSSLELGDSALYFCASSVETPGDEQFFGPGTRLTVL.

This clonotype showed up many times. This sequence joins TRBV2 and TRBJ2-7, with D perhaps TRBD1 (6 bases). Germline loops: CDR1 SNHLY, CDR2 FYNNEI. V gave up 5 bases and J gave up 3 bases, with 8 bases separating them. The CDR3 runs 12 residues. The DNA of the CDR3 is TGTGCCAGCAGTAGGACAGTCTACGAGCAGTACTTC. This encodes CASSRTVYEQYF.

This clonotype was counted at least ten times. The J gene is TRBJ2-7, the V gene TRBV28, with D perhaps TRBD1 or TRBD2 (6 bases each). The V gene's germline CDR1 is MDHEN and CDR2 SYDVKM. The CDR3 covers 16 residues. Trimming cost V 5 bases and J 2 bases, with 19 bases left between them. The chain's CDR3 is CASSDDTRGPAYEQYF. The CDR3 DNA reads as TGTGCCAGCAGTGACGATACCCGGGGGCCGGCCTACGAGCAGTACTTC.

This clonotype was observed many times. The CDR3 DNA reads as TGTGCCATCAGTGACGGCGAGAGGGTTGGTGAGCAGTTCTTC. Residues: CAISDGERVGEQFF. The chain couples TRBV10-3 to TRBJ2-1; a weak D match, TRBD2 (5 bases). Germline V gene lookup returns CDR1 ENHRY and CDR2 SYGVKD. Trimming removed 3 bases at V and 9 bases at J, with 15 bases between. There are 14 residues in the CDR3.

The sample holds many counts of this clonotype. The V and J genes are TRBV4-1 and TRBJ1-1; 7 bases fit TRBD1. Germline lookup yields CDR1 MGHRA and CDR2 YSYEKL. Germline trimming cut 1 base from V and 0 bases from J; bases unmatched to any gene: 8. This CDR3 contains 17 residues. The chain's CDR3 is CASSQAEGAKVNTEAFF. The CDR3 DNA sequence: TGCGCCAGCAGCCAAGCTGAGGGGGCTAAGGTGAACACTGAAGCTTTCTTT.

In this sample, this clonotype turned up many times. The chain employs TRBV5-1 and TRBJ2-1; 10 bases agree with TRBD1. V lost 4 bases, J lost 6 bases, and 10 bases stayed unmatched. This CDR3 spans 16 amino acids. Germline loops: CDR1 SGHRS, CDR2 YFSETQ. DNA for the CDR3: TGCGCCAGCAGCCGGGGGGACAGGGGAGTCGCCAATGAGCAGTTCTTC. This codes for CASSRGDRGVANEQFF.

This clonotype was detected ten times or more. The chain joins TRBV4-2 to TRBJ2-7, with 7 bases fitting TRBD1. The germline gives CDR1 LGHNA, CDR2 YNFKEQ. The CDR3 consists of 14 residues. Losses at the gene ends were 4 bases for V and 5 bases for J; bases not matched to a gene: 8. This CDR3 is CASSPRTGPDEQYF. The CDR3 coding sequence is TGTGCCAGCAGCCCTCGGACAGGTCCGGACGAGCAGTACTTC.

Comments on this clonotype: Being one base from a much bigger clone, this may be a read error. The chain couples TRBV4-2 to TRBJ2-1; 8 bases map to TRBD1. The V gene end was trimmed by 1 base and the J gene end by 6 bases; junction bases not matched to a gene: 5. This CDR3 region has 15 residues. The germline gives CDR1 LGHNA, CDR2 YNFKEQ. The CDR3 spells CASSQAGQVFNEQFF. CDR3 nucleotides: TGTGCCAGCAGCCAAGCGGGACAGGTCTTCAATGAGCAGTTCTTC.

This clonotype was counted many times. This chain uses TRBV2 with TRBJ1-5; no firm D call. The CDR3 runs to 18 residues. Germline CDR1 reads SNHLY; CDR2 reads FYNNEI. V lost 2 bases to trimming and J lost 2 bases, with 19 bases between them. The CDR3 bases are TGTGCCAGCAGTGAAACGGGCACTAACTTGGTTGGCAATCAGCCCCAGCATTTT. Protein sequence: CASSETGTNLVGNQPQHF.

The chain links TRBV10-3 to TRBJ2-1, with 11 bases lining up with TRBD2. The CDR3 is 15 amino acids. Germline CDR1 ENHRY, CDR2 SYGVKD. The CDR3 loop reads CTTTTVLAGGNEQFF. Written as DNA, the CDR3 is TGTACCACTACGACCGTGCTAGCGGGGGGCAATGAGCAGTTCTTC.